A selection of T cell receptor beta chains follows, all from one sample in a study of blood T cell repertoires in COVID-19. Using immunoSEQ multiplex PCR, the repertoire was profiled, and TCRdb retains in-frame clones only, with some absent. This sample has fewer than 400,000 clones, with around 85% found just once. Sequenced: peripheral blood. All receptors derive from a woman under 30 with acute or convalescent COVID-19. The CDR3 runs from the conserved cysteine through the conserved F or W. D genes are given only for firm matches. Clone size is shown for a subset of rows, as once, few, many or a class of expanded clone.

J: TRBJ2-3; D: .; V: TRBV10-1; size: .; CDR3: CASSEGNGNTDTQYF; DNA: TGCGCCAGCAGTGAGGGGAACGGGAACACAGATACGCAGTATTTT
J: TRBJ2-5; D: .; V: TRBV15; size: .; CDR3: CATSRDPGAQETQYF; DNA: TGTGCCACCAGCAGAGACCCAGGGGCCCAAGAGACCCAGTACTTC
J: TRBJ2-7; D: TRBD2; V: TRBV12-5; size: .; CDR3: CASVSGGGPYEQYF; DNA: TGTGCTAGTGTCTCCGGCGGGGGGCCTTACGAGCAGTACTTC
J: TRBJ2-7; D: TRBD2; V: TRBV2; size: .; CDR3: CASSRRSGGASEQYF; DNA: TGTGCCAGCAGCCGACGTAGCGGGGGGGCATCCGAGCAGTACTTC
J: TRBJ2-5; D: TRBD2; V: TRBV9; size: many; CDR3: CASSVASRETRETQYF; DNA: TGTGCCAGCAGCGTAGCTTCGCGGGAGACGAGAGAGACCCAGTACTTC
J: TRBJ1-6; D: .; V: TRBV18; size: .; CDR3: CASSPRTVSPLHF; DNA: TGTGCCAGCTCACCTAGGACAGTTTCACCCCTCCACTTT
J: TRBJ2-7; D: .; V: TRBV28; size: .; CDR3: CASSLVGARFDSEQYF; DNA: TGTGCCAGCAGTTTGGTGGGGGCAAGATTCGATAGCGAGCAGTACTTC
J: TRBJ2-1; D: TRBD2; V: TRBV3-1/TRBV3-2; size: .; CDR3: CASSDIAGDSYNEQFF; DNA: TGTGCCAGCAGCGACATAGCGGGCGACTCCTACAATGAGCAGTTCTTC
J: TRBJ1-1; D: TRBD1; V: TRBV7-3; size: .; CDR3: CASSVTGERAFF; DNA: TGTGCCAGCAGCGTGACAGGGGAGCGAGCTTTCTTT
J: TRBJ1-1; D: .; V: TRBV4-1; size: .; CDR3: CASSHQGQPNTEAFF; DNA: TGCGCCAGCAGCCACCAGGGACAACCGAACACTGAAGCTTTCTTT
J: TRBJ2-1; D: TRBD1; V: TRBV10-2; size: .; CDR3: CASSLPGQVDEQFF; DNA: TGCGCCAGCAGCCTGCCTGGACAGGTTGATGAGCAGTTCTTC
J: TRBJ2-5; D: .; V: TRBV14; size: few; CDR3: CASSQGREETQYF; DNA: TGTGCCAGCAGCCAAGGGAGGGAAGAGACCCAGTACTTC
J: TRBJ2-3; D: .; V: TRBV19; size: .; CDR3: CASSIAQGTGDTQYF; DNA: TGTGCCAGTAGTATAGCCCAGGGGACGGGAGATACGCAGTATTTT
J: TRBJ2-3; D: TRBD2; V: TRBV6-4; size: few; CDR3: CASSKTSGGADTQYF; DNA: TGTGCCAGCAGCAAGACTAGCGGGGGAGCAGATACGCAGTATTTT
J: TRBJ1-2; D: .; V: TRBV10-1; size: .; CDR3: CASSETPIQSLPNYGYTF; DNA: TGCGCCAGCAGTGAGACCCCTATACAGAGCCTCCCTAACTATGGCTACACCTTC
J: TRBJ2-2; D: .; V: TRBV3-1/TRBV3-2; size: .; CDR3: CASSRGGETGELFF; DNA: TGTGCCAGCAGCCGGGGGGGCGAAACCGGGGAGCTGTTTTTT
J: TRBJ2-7; D: TRBD1; V: TRBV28; size: .; CDR3: CASSDTTGAPSYEQYF; DNA: TGTGCCAGCAGCGACACGACAGGGGCGCCGTCCTACGAGCAGTACTTC
J: TRBJ1-4; D: .; V: TRBV5-1; size: .; CDR3: CASRPGGNEKLFF; DNA: TGCGCCAGCCGACCGGGAGGTAATGAAAAACTGTTTTTT
J: TRBJ1-5; D: TRBD1; V: TRBV30; size: .; CDR3: CAWAKGASNQPQHF; DNA: TGTGCCTGGGCTAAGGGGGCAAGCAATCAGCCCCAGCATTTT
J: TRBJ2-7; D: TRBD1; V: TRBV28; size: .; CDR3: CASIQLGQGGEQYF; DNA: TGTGCCAGCATCCAACTGGGACAGGGAGGCGAGCAGTACTTC
J: TRBJ2-3; D: TRBD1; V: TRBV19; size: .; CDR3: CASSIDLGETGRNF; DNA: TGTGCCAGTAGTATAGATCTCGGAGAGACAGGGAGAAATTTT
J: TRBJ2-1; D: TRBD2; V: TRBV7-3; size: .; CDR3: CASSSHGGGSSYNEQFF; DNA: TGTGCCAGCAGCTCCCACGGCGGGGGGAGCTCCTACAATGAGCAGTTCTTC
J: TRBJ2-5; D: TRBD1; V: TRBV2; size: .; CDR3: CASSRGQQETQYF; DNA: TGTGCCAGCAGCAGGGGGCAGCAAGAGACCCAGTACTTC
J: TRBJ2-7; D: TRBD2; V: TRBV27; size: few; CDR3: CASSRLAGEGEQYF; DNA: TGTGCCAGCAGTCGACTAGCGGGAGAGGGCGAGCAGTACTTC
J: TRBJ2-5; D: TRBD1; V: TRBV7-3; size: .; CDR3: CASSFPGGETQYF; DNA: TGTGCCAGCAGCTTTCCAGGGGGAGAGACCCAGTACTTC
J: TRBJ1-6; D: TRBD1; V: TRBV6-5; size: .; CDR3: CASSYDAGGNSPLHF; DNA: TGTGCCAGCAGTTACGACGCAGGGGGAAATTCACCCCTCCACTTT
J: TRBJ1-2; D: .; V: TRBV27; size: .; CDR3: CAGSRGGYTF; DNA: TGTGCCGGCTCCCGAGGGGGCTACACCTTC
J: TRBJ2-1; D: .; V: TRBV3-1/TRBV3-2; size: .; CDR3: CASSPPSSYNEQFF; DNA: TGTGCCAGCAGCCCCCCTTCGTCCTACAATGAGCAGTTCTTC
J: TRBJ2-3; D: .; V: TRBV19; size: once; CDR3: CASSIVIFPDTQYF; DNA: TGTGCCAGTAGTATAGTAATCTTCCCTGATACGCAGTATTTT
J: TRBJ2-1; D: .; V: TRBV12-5; size: .; CDR3: CASGLVRSNEQFF; DNA: TGTGCTAGTGGTTTGGTACGCAGCAATGAGCAGTTCTTC
J: TRBJ2-5; D: .; V: TRBV28; size: .; CDR3: CASSLWRSGAQETQYF; DNA: TGTGCCAGCAGTTTATGGAGGTCAGGGGCCCAAGAGACCCAGTACTTC
J: TRBJ2-1; D: TRBD2; V: TRBV3-1/TRBV3-2; size: .; CDR3: CASSPVPGLAPSSYNEQFF; DNA: TGTGCCAGCAGCCCCGTCCCGGGACTAGCGCCGAGCTCCTACAATGAGCAGTTCTTC
J: TRBJ1-2; D: TRBD1; V: TRBV5-4; size: few; CDR3: CASSLAGQRTIGYGYTF; DNA: TGTGCCAGCAGCTTGGCGGGACAGAGGACTATTGGCTATGGCTACACCTTC
J: TRBJ1-2; D: TRBD1; V: TRBV6-2/TRBV6-3; size: .; CDR3: CASSRDSYGYTF; DNA: TGTGCCAGCAGCCGGGACAGCTATGGCTACACCTTC
J: TRBJ1-5; D: .; V: TRBV4-1; size: .; CDR3: CASSQGYSNQPQHF; DNA: TGCGCCAGCAGCCAAGGCTATAGCAATCAGCCCCAGCATTTT
J: TRBJ2-7; D: TRBD2; V: TRBV19; size: once; CDR3: CASRLAGGYEQYF; DNA: TGTGCCAGTCGACTAGCGGGAGGGTACGAGCAGTACTTC
J: TRBJ2-5; D: .; V: TRBV7-8; size: once; CDR3: CASSLVESQYF; DNA: TGTGCCAGCAGCTTAGTGGAGAGCCAGTACTTC
J: TRBJ2-3; D: TRBD2; V: TRBV19; size: once; CDR3: CASSGSGSTDTQYF; DNA: TGTGCCAGTAGTGGTAGCGGGTCCACAGATACGCAGTATTTT
J: TRBJ1-2; D: .; V: TRBV7-3; size: .; CDR3: CASSSGSNYGYTF; DNA: TGTGCCAGCAGCTCAGGGTCTAACTATGGCTACACCTTC
J: TRBJ1-2; D: TRBD1; V: TRBV7-2; size: many; CDR3: CASSPPPGGLNGYTF; DNA: TGTGCCAGCAGCCCTCCCCCAGGGGGGTTAAATGGCTACACCTTC